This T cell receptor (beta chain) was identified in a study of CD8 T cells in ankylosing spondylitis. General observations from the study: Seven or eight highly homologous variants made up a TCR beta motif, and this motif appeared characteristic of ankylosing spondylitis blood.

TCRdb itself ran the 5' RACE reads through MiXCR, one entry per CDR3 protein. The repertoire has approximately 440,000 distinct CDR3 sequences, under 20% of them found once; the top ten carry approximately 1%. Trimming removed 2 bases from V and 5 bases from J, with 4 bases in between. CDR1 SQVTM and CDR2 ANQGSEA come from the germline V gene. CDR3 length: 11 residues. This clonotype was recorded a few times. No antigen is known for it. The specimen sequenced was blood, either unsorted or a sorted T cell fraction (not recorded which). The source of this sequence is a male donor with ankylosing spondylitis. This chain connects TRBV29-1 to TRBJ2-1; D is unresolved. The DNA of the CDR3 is TGCAGCGTTGAATATCACAATGAGCAGTTCTTC. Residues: CSVEYHNEQFF.